The present TCR beta chain was sequenced within a study of T cell repertoires in aging, cancer and after chemotherapy. About the study: Repeat sampling of healthy donors over several months to years showed clear clonal overlap. The whole study produced a dataset of several million TCR reads. General study findings and limits: Untreated cancer patients had significantly lower blood TCR diversity than age-matched healthy donors. Immunological memory after chemotherapy cannot be judged from the repertoire data.

The CDR3 contains 13 residues. Germline loops: CDR1 SGHNT, CDR2 YYREEE (reference sequence). V shed 7 bases, J shed 3 bases, and the junction held 3 bases outside the gene matches. Amplification of TCR beta used genomic DNA extracted from peripheral blood. Rearranged V-D-J TRB sequences were amplified with a mixed TRB-A/B primer pool. Via MiXCR, TCRdb re-called the multiplex PCR reads, giving one row per CDR3 protein. Of 9,400 or so distinct CDR3 sequences in the sample, approximately 35% were seen once. Remarks on this clonotype: Its matching antigen is unknown.

The material sequenced was blood. The receptor comes from a human donor in good health. The donor label of this sample is uncertain. V is TRBV5-4 and J is TRBJ2-5; 10 bases match TRBD1. CDR3 protein: CASLDRGKETQYF. In DNA form, the CDR3 reads TGTGCCAGCCTGGACAGGGGGAAAGAGACCCAGTACTTC.